Listed below are T cell receptor beta chains from one sample, sequenced in a study of cytomegalovirus exposure and HLA in healthy donors. Repertoires were generated with immunoSEQ multiplex PCR, while TCRdb's copy carries only in-frame clones and drops some. The sample contains 150,000 to 200,000 clones, about four fifths of which appear only once. Material for sequencing was PBMCs. These receptors were collected from a woman in her forties or fifties in good health and CMV-seronegative. Each CDR3 is given with its conserved first and last residue. The D gene is left open where the match is weak. A clone size is listed for some rows: how often the clone was seen (once, few, many), or a class if it is expanded.

j_gene | v_gene | d_gene | abundance | CDR3nt | CDR3aa
TRBJ1-1 | TRBV9 | NA | NA | TGTGCCAGCAGCGTACAGGGGATGACTGAAGCTTTCTTT | CASSVQGMTEAFF
TRBJ1-6 | TRBV4-2 | NA | NA | TGTGCCAGCAGCCCCCAAGACACGACGAGCTCCTATAATTCACCCCTCCACTTT | CASSPQDTTSSYNSPLHF
TRBJ1-3 | TRBV2 | NA | NA | TGTGCCAGCAATGGCGGCTCTGGAAACACCATATATTTT | CASNGGSGNTIYF
TRBJ2-5 | TRBV4-1 | NA | NA | TGCGCCAGCAGCCAAGCTGGAGAGCCAAGGACCCAGTACTTC | CASSQAGEPRTQYF
TRBJ2-6 | TRBV7-2 | TRBD1 | NA | TGTGCCAGCACACCGGGGCAGGGGGCAGAAAGGTCTGGGGCCAACGTCCTGACTTTC | CASTPGQGAERSGANVLTF
TRBJ2-1 | TRBV7-3 | TRBD1 | few | TGTGCCAGCAGCGAAATGGACAGGGGCGGTGAGCAGTTCTTC | CASSEMDRGGEQFF
TRBJ2-1 | TRBV5-4 | TRBD2 | NA | TGTGCCAGCAGCTCTGGGGGGAGTAGCGGGAGAACTGAGCAGTTCTTC | CASSSGGSSGRTEQFF
TRBJ2-1 | TRBV7-8 | TRBD2 | NA | TGTGCCAGCAGCCCGACTAGCACCTGGAGCTCCTACAATGAGCAGTTCTTC | CASSPTSTWSSYNEQFF
TRBJ2-3 | TRBV5-4 | NA | NA | TGTGCCAGCAGCGACACAGGAAAGGGGTGGCCAGATACGCAGTATTTT | CASSDTGKGWPDTQYF
TRBJ2-5 | TRBV7-9 | NA | NA | TGTTCCAGCAAACGGGGTGGGGGCGAGACCCAGTACTTC | CSSKRGGGETQYF
TRBJ2-7 | TRBV28 | NA | NA | TGTGCCAGCAGTTCCCCGACAGTAGCGGCCGTGGGGGAGCAGTACTTC | CASSSPTVAAVGEQYF
TRBJ1-2 | TRBV25-1 | TRBD1 | few | TGTGCCAGCAGTCCGGGACAGGGGTCGAAATCCTATGGCTACACCTTC | CASSPGQGSKSYGYTF
TRBJ2-2 | TRBV7-7 | NA | NA | TGTGCCAGCAGCCCCGGAGGCGGGGAGCTGTTTTTT | CASSPGGGELFF
TRBJ2-7 | TRBV14 | TRBD1 | NA | TGTGCCAGCAGTCCTAGACAGGGGGCTTTCGACGAGCAGTACTTC | CASSPRQGAFDEQYF
TRBJ1-6 | TRBV11-2 | TRBD1 | NA | TGTGCCAGCAGCTTATCGTCAGGGGGCCGTTCACCCCTCCACTTT | CASSLSSGGRSPLHF
TRBJ2-7 | TRBV4-2 | TRBD2 | NA | TGTGCCAGCAGCCCCGGGGGCGGGGGGGCAGGCGAGCAGTACTTC | CASSPGGGGAGEQYF
TRBJ2-7 | TRBV5-1 | NA | few | TGCGCCAGCAGCTTGTTGCGGGGCCCCTACGAGCAGTACTTC | CASSLLRGPYEQYF
TRBJ1-6 | TRBV7-2 | NA | NA | TGTGCCAGCAGCCTTAGTCAGGGAAGTTCACCCCTCCACTTT | CASSLSQGSSPLHF
TRBJ1-2 | TRBV7-9 | NA | NA | TGTGCCAGCAGCTTCGAGGGTCTCGCTTACTATGGCTACACCTTC | CASSFEGLAYYGYTF
TRBJ2-7 | TRBV6-1 | TRBD2 | once | TGTGCCACTTTACTAGCGGGACCTACCTACGAGCAGTACTTC | CATLLAGPTYEQYF
TRBJ2-1 | TRBV19 | TRBD2 | NA | TGTGCCAGTAGTACTCTAGCGGGGGGGAGGGATGAGCAGTTCTTC | CASSTLAGGRDEQFF
TRBJ1-4 | TRBV15 | NA | NA | TGTGCCACCAGCAGAGGTTATAGCCCCGACGGAGAAAAACTGTTTTTT | CATSRGYSPDGEKLFF
TRBJ2-3 | TRBV9 | NA | NA | TGTGCCAGCAGCGTAGACTTAATCACAGATACGCAGTATTTT | CASSVDLITDTQYF
TRBJ1-4 | TRBV29-1 | TRBD1 | few | TGCAGCGGTAGACAGGGGGGATCTGAAAAACTGTTTTTT | CSGRQGGSEKLFF
TRBJ1-1 | TRBV5-8 | NA | once | TGTGCCAGCAGCGGGGTGGGGGGCACTGAAGCTTTCTTT | CASSGVGGTEAFF
TRBJ2-7 | TRBV28 | NA | NA | TGTGCCAGCAGTGGATCAGGCGTCCGCTACGAGCAGTACTTC | CASSGSGVRYEQYF
TRBJ2-3 | TRBV19 | TRBD2 | NA | TGTGCCAGTCAGAGGCTAGCGGGGCTCGGGGGAGATACGCAGTATTTT | CASQRLAGLGGDTQYF
TRBJ1-1 | TRBV13 | NA | NA | TGTGCCAGCAGCTTGAGACAACCAAACACTGAAGCTTTCTTT | CASSLRQPNTEAFF
TRBJ1-2 | TRBV25-1 | NA | NA | TGTGCCAGCAGTGAAACAGGGCTTCCCTATGGCTACACCTTC | CASSETGLPYGYTF
TRBJ1-2 | TRBV5-1 | TRBD1 | NA | TGCGCCAGCAGCCCGGAGGGGACAGGGGGGTATGGCTACACCTTC | CASSPEGTGGYGYTF
TRBJ1-5 | TRBV7-6 | NA | NA | TGTGCCAGCAGCTCCGGGTTCCTAGAGCAGCCCCAGCATTTT | CASSSGFLEQPQHF
TRBJ2-2 | TRBV6-1 | NA | NA | TGTGCCAGCAGTGAGTTAAGTCCAGGCACCGGGGAGCTGTTTTTT | CASSELSPGTGELFF
TRBJ1-2 | TRBV4-3 | NA | NA | TGCGCCAGCAGCCAAGGAGCTAACTATGGCTACACCTTC | CASSQGANYGYTF
TRBJ2-1 | TRBV7-8 | NA | few | TGTGCCAGCAGCCCAATTACAGGGTCAAATGAGCAGTTCTTC | CASSPITGSNEQFF
TRBJ1-2 | TRBV6-1 | NA | few | TGTGCCAGCAGAGGACATGGAAACTATGGCTACACCTTC | CASRGHGNYGYTF
TRBJ2-2 | TRBV13 | TRBD2 | once | TGTGCCAGCAGCCTGGGACTAGCGGGACATCCAATATACACCGGGGAGCTGTTTTTT | CASSLGLAGHPIYTGELFF
TRBJ2-3 | TRBV6-6 | NA | NA | TGTGCCAGCAGCCCTGGGAGTGGAGATACGCAGTATTTT | CASSPGSGDTQYF
TRBJ1-2 | TRBV28 | NA | NA | TGTGCCAGTATAAGTCAGGGAATCCATGGCTACACCTTC | CASISQGIHGYTF
TRBJ1-1 | TRBV29-1 | TRBD1 | NA | TGCAGCGGGGGACAGCCGAACACTGAAGCTTTCTTT | CSGGQPNTEAFF
TRBJ2-3 | TRBV6-1 | TRBD2 | NA | TGTGCCAGTTCCGGGACTAGCTGGAGGGGAGATACGCAGTATTTT | CASSGTSWRGDTQYF
TRBJ1-2 | TRBV6-5 | TRBD1 | few | TGTGCCAGCAGTCCCACAGGGGTGAGCTATGGCTACACCTTC | CASSPTGVSYGYTF
TRBJ1-2 | TRBV18 | NA | NA | TGTGCCAGCTCATCACCGAGCTATGGCTACACCTTC | CASSSPSYGYTF
TRBJ2-1 | TRBV5-4 | TRBD1 | NA | TGTGCCAGCACCACGGACGGGACAGCCTACAATGAGCAGTTCTTC | CASTTDGTAYNEQFF
TRBJ1-5 | TRBV2 | TRBD1 | NA | TGTGCCAGCAAACTTTCGACAGGGTTTAATCAGCCCCAGCATTTT | CASKLSTGFNQPQHF
TRBJ2-1 | TRBV7-3 | TRBD1 | few | TGTGCCAGCAGCTTACTCGGGACAGAGTCGAGTGAGCAGTTCTTC | CASSLLGTESSEQFF
TRBJ2-2 | TRBV7-8 | NA | NA | TGTGCCAGCAGCTTTCGTGCCGAGGGCACCGGGGAGCTGTTTTTT | CASSFRAEGTGELFF
TRBJ2-2 | TRBV6-6 | NA | NA | TGTGCCAGCAGTTACTCGCGGGACTACACCGGGGAGCTGTTTTTT | CASSYSRDYTGELFF
TRBJ2-5 | TRBV7-7 | TRBD2 | NA | TGTGCCAGCAGCTTACTAGCGGGGGCGGGAGAGACCCAGTACTTC | CASSLLAGAGETQYF
TRBJ2-2 | TRBV9 | NA | NA | TGTGCCAGCAGCCCCCGGGGTACCGGGGAGCTGTTTTTT | CASSPRGTGELFF
TRBJ2-1 | TRBV15 | NA | NA | TGTGCCACCAGCGATAGTTTCTCCTACAATGAGCAGTTCTTC | CATSDSFSYNEQFF
TRBJ1-2 | TRBV2 | NA | NA | TGTGCCAGCAGTGAACAGGGTGAGGGCTACACCTTC | CASSEQGEGYTF
TRBJ2-1 | TRBV30 | NA | few | TGTGCCTGGAGTTTCGGCGGAGAGCAGTTCTTC | CAWSFGGEQFF
TRBJ2-5 | TRBV11-2 | TRBD2 | NA | TGTGCCAGCAGCAATAGACTAGCGGGGGTTTGGGAGACCCAGTACTTC | CASSNRLAGVWETQYF
TRBJ1-2 | TRBV9 | TRBD1 | few | TGTGCCAGCAGCCCCGGACAGGGGCACTATGGCTACACCTTC | CASSPGQGHYGYTF
TRBJ2-7 | TRBV7-9 | TRBD2 | NA | TGTGCCAGCAGCTGGGGACTAGGGGCTTACGAGCAGTACTTC | CASSWGLGAYEQYF